Listed below are T cell receptor beta chains from one sample, sequenced in a study of blood T cell repertoires in COVID-19. Generated by immunoSEQ multiplex PCR, the TCRdb table keeps only in-frame clones and is missing some. The data hold just over 300,000 clones, with about 85% observed a single time. Input material: peripheral blood. These TCRs come from a man aged 18 to 30 with active or convalescent COVID-19. Both conserved end residues are part of each CDR3. Each record gives: V gene, J gene, CDR3 protein.

>TRBV7-9|TRBJ2-3
CASSLIAGGPRGTDTQYF
>TRBV4-1|TRBJ1-5
CASSQAPGQPTPQHF
>TRBV19|TRBJ2-7
CASSKVADSYEQYF
>TRBV7-9|TRBJ2-7
CASSDGTSGRAVEQYF
>TRBV6-4|TRBJ2-2
CASSDSYGGNTGELFF
>TRBV6-5|TRBJ1-5
CASRGNSNQPQHF
>TRBV5-1|TRBJ1-2
CASSFVGPGANYGYTF
>TRBV7-2|TRBJ1-4
CASSSTGGFNEKLFF
>TRBV29-1|TRBJ2-1
CSGAGTGVLGQFF
>TRBV4-1|TRBJ2-1
CASSQEQLNEQFF
>TRBV4-3|TRBJ2-5
CASSQAEGLGRGTQYF
>TRBV15|TRBJ2-7
CATSRQDTYEQYF
>TRBV27|TRBJ1-2
CASSLDGQGLIYGYTF
>TRBV5-1|TRBJ1-3
CASSTDINSGNTIYF
>TRBV4-1|TRBJ2-7
CASSQDQGGLTYEQYF
>TRBV28|TRBJ1-4
CASSLAGMGEKLFF
>TRBV19|TRBJ1-2
CASSDKDRNYGYTF
>TRBV29-1|TRBJ1-4
CSVEVWIGQGEKLFF
>TRBV10-2|TRBJ1-6
CASSEIWAGNSPLHF
>TRBV28|TRBJ1-2
CASSLFFGTGYGYTF
>TRBV10-2|TRBJ1-1
CASSETGVSTEAFF
>TRBV15|TRBJ1-2
CATSRDRGEYGYTF
>TRBV4-1|TRBJ1-4
CASSYSRGDEKLFF
>TRBV11-3|TRBJ2-1
CASSLTGYEQFF
>TRBV6-4|TRBJ1-6
CASSDSFSNSPLHF
>TRBV5-1|TRBJ2-1
CASSLTGSIDEQFF